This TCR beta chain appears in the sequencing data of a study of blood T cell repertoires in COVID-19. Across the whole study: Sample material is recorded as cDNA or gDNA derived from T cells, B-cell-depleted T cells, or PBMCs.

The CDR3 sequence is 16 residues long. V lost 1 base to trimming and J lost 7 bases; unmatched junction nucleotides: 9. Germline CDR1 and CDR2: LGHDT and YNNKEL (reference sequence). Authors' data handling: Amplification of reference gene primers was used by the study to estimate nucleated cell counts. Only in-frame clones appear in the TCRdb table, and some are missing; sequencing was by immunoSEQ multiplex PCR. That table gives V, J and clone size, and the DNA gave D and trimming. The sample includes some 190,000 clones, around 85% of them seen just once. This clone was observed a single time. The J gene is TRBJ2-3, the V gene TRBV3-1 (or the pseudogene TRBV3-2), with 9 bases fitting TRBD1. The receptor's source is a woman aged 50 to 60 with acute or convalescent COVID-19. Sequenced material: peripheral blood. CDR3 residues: CASSQVPGQGRNTQYF. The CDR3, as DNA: TGTGCCAGCAGCCAAGTTCCAGGACAGGGGAGGAATACGCAGTATTTT.